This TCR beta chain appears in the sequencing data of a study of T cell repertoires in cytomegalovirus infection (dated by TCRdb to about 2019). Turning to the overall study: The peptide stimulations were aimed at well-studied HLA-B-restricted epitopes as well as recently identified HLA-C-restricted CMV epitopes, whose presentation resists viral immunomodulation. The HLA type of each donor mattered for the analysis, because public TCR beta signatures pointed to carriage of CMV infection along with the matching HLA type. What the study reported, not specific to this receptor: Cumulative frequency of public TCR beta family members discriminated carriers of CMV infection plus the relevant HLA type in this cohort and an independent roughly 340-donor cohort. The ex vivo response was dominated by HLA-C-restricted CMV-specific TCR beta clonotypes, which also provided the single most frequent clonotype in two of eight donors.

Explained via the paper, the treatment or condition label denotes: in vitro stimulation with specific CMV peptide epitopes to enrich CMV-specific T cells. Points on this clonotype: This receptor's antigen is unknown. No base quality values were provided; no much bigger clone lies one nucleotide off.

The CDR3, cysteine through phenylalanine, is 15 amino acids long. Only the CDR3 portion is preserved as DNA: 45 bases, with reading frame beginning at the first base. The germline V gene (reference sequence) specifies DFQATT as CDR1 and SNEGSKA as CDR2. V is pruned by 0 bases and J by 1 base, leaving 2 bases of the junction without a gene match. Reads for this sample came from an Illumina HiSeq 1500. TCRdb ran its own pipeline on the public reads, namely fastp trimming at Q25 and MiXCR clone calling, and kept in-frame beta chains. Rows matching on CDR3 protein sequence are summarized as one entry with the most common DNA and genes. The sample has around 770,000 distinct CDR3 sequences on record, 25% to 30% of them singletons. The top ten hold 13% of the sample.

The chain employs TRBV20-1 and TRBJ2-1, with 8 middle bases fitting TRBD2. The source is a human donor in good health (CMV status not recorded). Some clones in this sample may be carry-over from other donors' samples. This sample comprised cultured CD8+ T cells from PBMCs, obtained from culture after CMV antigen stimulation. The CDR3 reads CSARERGGSYNEQFF. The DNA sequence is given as TGCAGTGCTAGAGAACGGGGGGGTTCCTACAATGAGCAGTTCTTC.